A single sample gave rise to the 16 T cell receptor beta chains below, sequenced in a study of shared clonotypes between healthy human individuals. Using immunoSEQ multiplex PCR, the repertoire was profiled, and TCRdb retains in-frame clones only, with some absent. The sample consists of over 2 million clones, roughly 95% of them appearing once. The sequenced sample consisted of naive CD4+ T cells sorted from blood. This sample's subset: CD45RA+ positively selected. The receptors stem from a man aged 18 to 30 in good health.

J is TRBJ1-5 and V is TRBV30; TRBD1 matches at 8 bases. Germline loops: CDR1 GTSNPN, CDR2 SVGIG (reference sequence). This CDR3 spans 15 amino acids. V trimming: 4 bases; J trimming: 4 bases; junction bases outside the gene matches: 9. The CDR3 DNA follows: TGTGCCTGGAATGACAGGGGAATGGGAAATCAGCCCCAGCATTTT. This encodes CAWNDRGMGNQPQHF.

This chain joins TRBV6-5 and TRBJ2-1, with D perhaps matching TRBD1 (6 bases). This CDR3 has 15 residues. The V gene lost 6 bases and the J gene lost 9 bases, with 21 bases spanning the gap. The V gene's germline CDR1 is MNHEY and CDR2 SVGAGI. The CDR3 DNA is TGTGCCAGCAGCCTACAGGGCGGTATTAACAGTGAGCAGTTCTTC. Translating it yields CASSLQGGINSEQFF.

CDR3 sequence: CASSRRQGDYGYTF. The CDR3 nucleotides read TGTGCCAGCAGTAGAAGACAGGGGGACTATGGCTACACCTTC. The chain combines TRBV6-5 with TRBJ1-2; 9 positions agree with TRBD1. In germline, CDR1 is MNHEY, CDR2 SVGAGI. The CDR3 extends over 14 amino acids. The V gene end was trimmed by 5 bases and the J gene end by 3 bases; junction bases not matched to a gene: 4.

The chain is built from TRBV5-6 and TRBJ2-3, with 14 bases matching TRBD2. Germline V gives CDR1 SGHDT, CDR2 YYEEEE. V lost 4 bases to trimming and J lost 7 bases; unmatched junction nucleotides: 5. This CDR3 region has 15 residues. This CDR3 reads CASSPGLAGENTQYF. In DNA form, the CDR3 reads TGTGCCAGCAGCCCGGGACTAGCGGGAGAGAATACGCAGTATTTT.

This clone occurred a few times. The V and J genes are TRBV6-6 and TRBJ1-6; D is unclear. Germline V lookup: CDR1 MNHNY, CDR2 SVGAGI (reference sequence). This CDR3 has 14 residues. Trimming removed 0 bases at V and 5 bases at J, with 5 bases between. CDR3 nucleotides: TGTGCCAGCAGTTACTCGGAAGATAATTCACCCCTCCACTTT. It translates to CASSYSEDNSPLHF.

This chain connects TRBV25-1 to TRBJ1-1; TRBD1 matches at 7 bases. The CDR3 consists of 14 residues. Germline CDR1 and CDR2: MGHDK and SYGVNS. V lost 5 bases and J lost 1; bases outside the gene matches: 4. This chain's CDR3 is CASSPRTGNTEAFF. DNA for the CDR3: TGTGCCAGCAGTCCCCGGACAGGGAACACTGAAGCTTTCTTT.

The J gene is TRBJ2-1, the V gene TRBV7-9; D unclear. This CDR3 has 13 residues. V lost 1 base, J lost 4 bases, and 5 bases lay in between. Germline V gene data show CDR1 as SEHNR and CDR2 as FQNEAQ (reference sequence). The chain's CDR3 is CASSLELYNEQFF. The CDR3 DNA reads TGTGCCAGCAGCTTAGAACTTTACAATGAGCAGTTCTTC.

The V call is TRBV27, the J call TRBJ2-2; a possible D gene is TRBD2 (5 bases). Germline V gene lookup returns CDR1 MNHEY and CDR2 SMNVEV (reference sequence). The CDR3 runs 15 residues. V shed 6 bases and J shed 6 bases, with 17 bases lying between them. The CDR3 loop is CASSLLAGTSGELFF. The CDR3 DNA is TGTGCCAGCAGCCTCCTAGCAGGTACTTCCGGGGAGCTGTTTTTT.

This clone came up once. The genes are TRBV11-3 and TRBJ1-4; a weak D match, TRBD1 (5 bases). The CDR3 length is 15 residues. V gave up 2 bases and J gave up 8 bases, with 15 bases separating them. From germline, CDR1 is SGHNT and CDR2 YENEEA. The CDR3 loop reads CASSLFAGSAEKLFF. The CDR3 nucleotides read TGTGCCAGCAGCTTATTCGCAGGGTCGGCAGAAAAACTGTTTTTT.

This chain links TRBV28 with TRBJ2-2; 8 bases are a match to TRBD1. The V gene end was trimmed by 3 bases and the J gene end by 4 bases; junction bases not matched to a gene: 7. This CDR3 has 16 residues. The germline V gene encodes CDR1 MDHEN and CDR2 SYDVKM. The CDR3: CASSLARGLSTGELFF. In DNA, the CDR3 is TGTGCCAGCAGTTTGGCCAGGGGGCTGAGCACCGGGGAGCTGTTTTTT.

This clone came up once. This sequence joins TRBV6-5 and TRBJ2-1; no definite D call. This CDR3 contains 11 residues. Trimming shortened V by 6 bases and J by 10 bases, and 10 bases separated the two germline ends. The germline CDR1 and CDR2 sequences are MNHEY and SVGAGI. For the CDR3, the DNA is TGTGCCAGCAGCTACGGGCCCGAGCAGTTCTTC. It translates to CASSYGPEQFF.

This sequence joins TRBV6-1 and TRBJ2-1; unclear D gene. The length of the CDR3 is 14 residues. Germline V CDR1 and CDR2: MNHNS, SASEGT. The V gene lost 11 bases and the J gene lost 5 bases, with 19 bases spanning the gap. CDR3 nucleotide sequence: TGTGCCGTTGTCCGGGCCCAAAAAAACAATGAGCAGTTCTTC. Its translation is CAVVRAQKNNEQFF.

The rearrangement uses TRBV5-4 and TRBJ1-6; D remains unclear. Germline loops: CDR1 SGHNT, CDR2 YYREEE (reference sequence). Trimming left V 4 bases short and J 0 bases short, with 11 bases between. This CDR3 is 16 amino acids long. The CDR3 region is CASSEVVSSYNSPLHF. The CDR3 DNA reads TGTGCCAGCAGCGAAGTGGTGAGCTCCTATAATTCACCCCTCCACTTT.

The chain recombines TRBV5-8 with TRBJ2-1; 8 bases map to TRBD1. The V gene's germline CDR1 is SGHTS and CDR2 YDEGEE. J lost 7 bases, V lost 5 bases, and 5 bases had no gene match. This CDR3 comprises 13 residues. The CDR3 here is CASRHTGGNEQFF. CDR3 bases: TGTGCCAGCAGGCATACAGGGGGGAATGAGCAGTTCTTC.

V and J are TRBV9 and TRBJ1-1, with unresolved D. CDR3 size: 15 residues. Germline-derived CDR1 and CDR2 are SGDLS and YYNGEE. The V end lost 0 bases, the J end lost 6 bases, and 15 bases lay between the germline ends. CDR3 residues: CASSVAPLASAEAFF. The DNA of the CDR3 is TGTGCCAGCAGCGTAGCACCCTTGGCGAGCGCTGAAGCTTTCTTT.

The rearrangement joins TRBV5-8 to TRBJ1-5; the D gene is possibly TRBD1 (5 bases). The CDR3 runs 15 residues. The germline V gene has CDR1 SGHTS and CDR2 YDEGEE. Trimming removed 2 bases from V and 2 bases from J, with 11 bases in between. The CDR3 nucleotides are TGTGCCAGCAGCTTTCCTCTGGGGGGCAATCAGCCCCAGCATTTT. Encoded protein: CASSFPLGGNQPQHF. Supplemented by reference TRBV5-8 and TRBJ1-5, the full variable domain reads EAGVTQSPTHLIKTRGQQATLRCSPISGHTSVYWYQQALGLGLQFLLWYDEGEERNRGNFPPRFSGRQFPNYSSELNVNALELEDSALYLCASSFPLGGNQPQHFGDGTRLSIL.